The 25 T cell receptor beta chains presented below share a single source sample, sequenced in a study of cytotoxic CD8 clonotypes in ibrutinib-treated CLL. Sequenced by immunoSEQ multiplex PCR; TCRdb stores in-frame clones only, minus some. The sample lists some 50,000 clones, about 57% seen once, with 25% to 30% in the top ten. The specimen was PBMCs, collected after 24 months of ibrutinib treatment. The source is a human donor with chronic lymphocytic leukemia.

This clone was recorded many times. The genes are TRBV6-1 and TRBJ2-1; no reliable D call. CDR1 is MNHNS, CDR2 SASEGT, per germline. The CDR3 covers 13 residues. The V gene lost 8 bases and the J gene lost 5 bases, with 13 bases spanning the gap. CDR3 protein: CASGVSVHNEQFF. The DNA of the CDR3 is TGTGCCAGCGGTGTTTCGGTACACAATGAGCAGTTCTTC.

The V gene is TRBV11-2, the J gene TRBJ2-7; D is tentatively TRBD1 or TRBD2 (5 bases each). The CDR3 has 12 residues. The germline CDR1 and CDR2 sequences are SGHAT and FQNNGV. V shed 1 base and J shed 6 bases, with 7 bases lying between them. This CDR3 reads CASSLGDGEQYF. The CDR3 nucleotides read TGTGCCAGCAGCTTAGGGGACGGCGAGCAGTACTTC.

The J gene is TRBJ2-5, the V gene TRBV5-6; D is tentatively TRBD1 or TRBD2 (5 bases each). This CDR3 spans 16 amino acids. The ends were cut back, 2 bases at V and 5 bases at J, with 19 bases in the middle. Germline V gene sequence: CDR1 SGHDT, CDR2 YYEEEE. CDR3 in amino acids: CASSFVVLGDRETQYF. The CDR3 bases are TGTGCCAGCAGCTTTGTCGTTCTTGGGGACCGGGAGACCCAGTACTTC.

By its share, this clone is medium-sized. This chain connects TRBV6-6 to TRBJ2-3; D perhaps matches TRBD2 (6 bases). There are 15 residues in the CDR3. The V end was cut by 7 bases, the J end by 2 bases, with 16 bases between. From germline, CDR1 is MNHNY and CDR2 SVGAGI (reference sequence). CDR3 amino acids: CASTPGVLLTDTQYF. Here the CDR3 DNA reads TGTGCCAGCACCCCGGGGGTTCTTCTCACAGATACGCAGTATTTT.

CDR3 bases: TGCGCCAGCAGTTCCGGGGCCAGATATGGCTACACCTTC. Protein sequence: CASSSGARYGYTF. V is TRBV10-1 and J is TRBJ1-2; the D gene is possibly TRBD1 (5 bases). V shed 5 bases and J shed 5 bases, with 12 bases lying between them. The germline gives CDR1 WNHNN, CDR2 SYGVQD (reference sequence). The CDR3 has 13 residues.

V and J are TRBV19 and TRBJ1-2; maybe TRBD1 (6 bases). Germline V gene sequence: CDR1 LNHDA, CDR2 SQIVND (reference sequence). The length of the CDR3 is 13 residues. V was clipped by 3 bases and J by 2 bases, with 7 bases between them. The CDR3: CASSMDSNYGYTF. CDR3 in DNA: TGTGCCAGTAGTATGGACAGCAACTATGGCTACACCTTC.

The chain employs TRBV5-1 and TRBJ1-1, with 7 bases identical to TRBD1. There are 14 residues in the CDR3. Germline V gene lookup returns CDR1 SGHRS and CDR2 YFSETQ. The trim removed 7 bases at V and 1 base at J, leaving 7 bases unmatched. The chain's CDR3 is CASLAGTANTEAFF. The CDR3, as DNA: TGCGCCAGCTTAGCCGGGACAGCGAACACTGAAGCTTTCTTT.

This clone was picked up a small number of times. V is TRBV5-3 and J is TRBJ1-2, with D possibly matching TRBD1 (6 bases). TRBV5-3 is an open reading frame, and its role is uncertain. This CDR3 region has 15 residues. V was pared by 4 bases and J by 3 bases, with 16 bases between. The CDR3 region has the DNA TGTGCCAGAAGCCAACGAAGGCCAGGGGACTATGGCTACACCTTC. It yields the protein CARSQRRPGDYGYTF.

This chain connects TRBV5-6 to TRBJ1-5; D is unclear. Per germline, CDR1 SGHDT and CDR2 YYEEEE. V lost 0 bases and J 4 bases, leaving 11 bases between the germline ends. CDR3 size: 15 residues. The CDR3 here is CASSLEGANNQPQHF. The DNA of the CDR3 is TGTGCCAGCAGCTTGGAGGGCGCAAATAATCAGCCCCAGCATTTT.

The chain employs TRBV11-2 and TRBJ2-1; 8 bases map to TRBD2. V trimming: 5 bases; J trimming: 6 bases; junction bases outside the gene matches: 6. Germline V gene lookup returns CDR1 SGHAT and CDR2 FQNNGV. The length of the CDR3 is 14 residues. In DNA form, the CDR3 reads TGTGCCAGCAGCACGAGGGGACTAGTCAATGAGCAGTTCTTC. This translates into CASSTRGLVNEQFF.

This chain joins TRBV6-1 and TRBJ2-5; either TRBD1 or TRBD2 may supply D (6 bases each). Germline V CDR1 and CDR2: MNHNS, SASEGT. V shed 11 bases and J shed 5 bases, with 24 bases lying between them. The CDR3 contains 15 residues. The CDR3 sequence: CAGDVDGGVGETQYF. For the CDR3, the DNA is TGTGCCGGCGACGTTGACGGGGGCGTTGGGGAGACCCAGTACTTC.

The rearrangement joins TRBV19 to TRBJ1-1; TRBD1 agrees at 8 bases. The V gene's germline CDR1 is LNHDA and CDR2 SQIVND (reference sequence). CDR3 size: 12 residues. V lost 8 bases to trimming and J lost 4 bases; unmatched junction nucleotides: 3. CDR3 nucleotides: TGTGCCAGTCTGGACAGGGCCACTGAAGCTTTCTTT. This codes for CASLDRATEAFF.

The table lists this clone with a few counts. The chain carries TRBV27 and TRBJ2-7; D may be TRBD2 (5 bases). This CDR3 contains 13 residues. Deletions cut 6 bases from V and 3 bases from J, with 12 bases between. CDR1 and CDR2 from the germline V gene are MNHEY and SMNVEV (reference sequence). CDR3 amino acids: CASSRGQIYEQYF. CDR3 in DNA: TGTGCCAGCAGCCGGGGTCAGATCTACGAGCAGTACTTC.

Here the CDR3 reads CASSRKTGPSTDTQYF. The DNA of the CDR3 is TGCGCCAGCAGCCGAAAAACAGGACCTAGCACAGATACGCAGTATTTT. The rearrangement joins TRBV5-1 to TRBJ2-3; a possible D gene is TRBD1 (5 bases). Per germline, CDR1 SGHRS and CDR2 YFSETQ. Trimming removed 4 bases from V and 0 bases from J, with 15 bases in between. The CDR3 is 16 amino acids.

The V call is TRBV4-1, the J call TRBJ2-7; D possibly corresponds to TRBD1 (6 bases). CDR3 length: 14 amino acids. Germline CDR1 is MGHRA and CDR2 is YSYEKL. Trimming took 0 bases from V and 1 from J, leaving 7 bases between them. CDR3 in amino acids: CASSQEQGSYEQYF. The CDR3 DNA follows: TGCGCCAGCAGCCAAGAGCAGGGGTCCTACGAGCAGTACTTC.

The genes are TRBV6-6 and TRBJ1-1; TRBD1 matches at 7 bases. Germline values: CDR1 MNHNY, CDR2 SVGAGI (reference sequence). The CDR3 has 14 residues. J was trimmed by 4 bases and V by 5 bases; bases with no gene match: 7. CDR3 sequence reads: CASSHRDSGTEAFF. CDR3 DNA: TGTGCCAGCAGTCACAGGGACAGCGGCACTGAAGCTTTCTTT.

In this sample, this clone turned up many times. The CDR3: CASSFSPGQSNSPLHF. The CDR3 DNA sequence: TGTGCCAGCAGTTTTAGCCCGGGACAGAGTAATTCACCCCTCCACTTT. V and J are TRBV27 and TRBJ1-6, with 7 bases fitting TRBD1. In germline, CDR1 is MNHEY, CDR2 SMNVEV (reference sequence). The junction had 8 bases not matched to a gene; V was cut back by 3 bases and J by 6 bases. CDR3 length: 16 amino acids.

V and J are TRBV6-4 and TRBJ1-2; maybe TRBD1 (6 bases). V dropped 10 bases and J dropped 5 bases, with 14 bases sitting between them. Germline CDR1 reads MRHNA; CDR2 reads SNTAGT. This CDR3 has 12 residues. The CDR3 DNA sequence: TGTGCCATCGGGGGGCGAGGATATGGCTACACCTTC. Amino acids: CAIGGRGYGYTF.

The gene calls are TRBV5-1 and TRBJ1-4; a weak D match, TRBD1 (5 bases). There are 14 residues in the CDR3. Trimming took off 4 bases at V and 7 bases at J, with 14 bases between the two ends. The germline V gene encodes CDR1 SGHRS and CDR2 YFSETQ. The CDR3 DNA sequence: TGCGCCAGCAGCAACGCTAGGGGTTCTGAAAAACTGTTTTTT. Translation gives CASSNARGSEKLFF.

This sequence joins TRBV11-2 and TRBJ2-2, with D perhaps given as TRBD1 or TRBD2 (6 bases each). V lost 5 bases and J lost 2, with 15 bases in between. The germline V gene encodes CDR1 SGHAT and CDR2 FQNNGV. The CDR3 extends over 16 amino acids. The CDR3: CASSRGRGRNTGELFF. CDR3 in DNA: TGTGCCAGCAGCCGGGGACGGGGGCGCAACACCGGGGAGCTGTTTTTT.

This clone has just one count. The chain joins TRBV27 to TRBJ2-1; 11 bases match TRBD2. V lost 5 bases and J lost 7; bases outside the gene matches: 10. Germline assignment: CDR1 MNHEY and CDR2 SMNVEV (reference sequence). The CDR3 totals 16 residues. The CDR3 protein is CASSRGLAEKGNEQFF. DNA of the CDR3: TGTGCCAGCAGTAGGGGACTAGCGGAAAAAGGGAATGAGCAGTTCTTC.

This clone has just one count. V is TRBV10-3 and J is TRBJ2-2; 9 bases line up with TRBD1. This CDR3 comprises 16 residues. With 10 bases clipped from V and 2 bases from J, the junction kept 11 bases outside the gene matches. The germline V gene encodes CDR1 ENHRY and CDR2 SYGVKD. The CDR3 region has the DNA TGTGCCACCGGACAGGGGACTCTCGTAAACACCGGGGAGCTGTTTTTT. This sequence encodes CATGQGTLVNTGELFF.

The CDR3 coding sequence is TGTGCCAGCAGCTTGGCCCTAGCGGGGGGAGAGACCCAGTACTTC. This codes for CASSLALAGGETQYF. The V call is TRBV5-6, the J call TRBJ2-5, with 11 bases fitting TRBD2. After removal of 0 bases from V and 4 bases from J, the junction contained 2 bases not matched to a gene. Per the germline V gene, CDR1 is SGHDT and CDR2 is YYEEEE. The CDR3 contains 15 residues.

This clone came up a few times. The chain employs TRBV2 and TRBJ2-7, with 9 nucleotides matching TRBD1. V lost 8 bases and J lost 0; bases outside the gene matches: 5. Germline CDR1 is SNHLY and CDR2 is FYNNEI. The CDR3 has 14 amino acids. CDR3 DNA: TGTGCCAGCGAGGGACAGGGACCCTCCTACGAGCAGTACTTC. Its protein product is CASEGQGPSYEQYF.

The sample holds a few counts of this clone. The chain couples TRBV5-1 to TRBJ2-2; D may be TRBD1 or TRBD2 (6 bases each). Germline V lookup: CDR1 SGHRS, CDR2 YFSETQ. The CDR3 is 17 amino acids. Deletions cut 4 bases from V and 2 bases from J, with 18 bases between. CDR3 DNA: TGCGCCAGCAGCATAACCTCGGGGGCGATTAACACCGGGGAGCTGTTTTTT. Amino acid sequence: CASSITSGAINTGELFF. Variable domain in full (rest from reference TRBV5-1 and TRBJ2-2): KAGVTQTPRYLIKTRGQQVTLSCSPISGHRSVSWYQQTPGQGLQFLFEYFSETQRNKGNFPGRFSGRQFSNSRSEMNVSTLELGDSALYLCASSITSGAINTGELFFGEGSRLTVL.